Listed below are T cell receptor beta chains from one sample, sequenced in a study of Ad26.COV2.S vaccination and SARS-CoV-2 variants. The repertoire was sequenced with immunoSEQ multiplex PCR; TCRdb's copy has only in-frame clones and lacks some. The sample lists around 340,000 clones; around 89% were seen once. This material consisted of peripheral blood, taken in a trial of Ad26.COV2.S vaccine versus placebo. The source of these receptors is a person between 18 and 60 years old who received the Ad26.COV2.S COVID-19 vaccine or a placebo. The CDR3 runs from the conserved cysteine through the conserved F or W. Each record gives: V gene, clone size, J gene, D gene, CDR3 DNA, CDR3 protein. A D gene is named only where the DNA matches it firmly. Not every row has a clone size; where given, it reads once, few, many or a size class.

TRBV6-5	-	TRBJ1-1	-	TGTGCCAGCAGTTACTCCTCAACTCAGAACACTGAAGCTTTCTTT	CASSYSSTQNTEAFF
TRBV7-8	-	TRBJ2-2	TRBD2	TGTGCCAGCAGCCCCTTGACTAGCGGGACGAACACCGGGGAGCTGTTTTTT	CASSPLTSGTNTGELFF
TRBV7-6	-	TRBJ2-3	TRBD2	TGTGCCAGCAGCTTAAGGGGCAGCGGGATCACAGATACGCAGTATTTT	CASSLRGSGITDTQYF
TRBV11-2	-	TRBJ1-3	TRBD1	TGTGCCAGCACAACGCAGCGGAGGGGGCCTGGAAACACCATATATTTT	CASTTQRRGPGNTIYF
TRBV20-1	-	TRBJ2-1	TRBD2	TGCAGTGCTAGTAATTTTCGAGTAGCGGGAGACAATGAGCAGTTCTTC	CSASNFRVAGDNEQFF
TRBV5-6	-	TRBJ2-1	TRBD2	TGTGCCAGCAGCTTCCCCTTTAGCGGGCCCAAATCCTACAATGAGCAGTTCTTC	CASSFPFSGPKSYNEQFF
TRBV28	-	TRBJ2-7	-	TGTGCCAGTAGCGGCGGAGACGACCGCCCCTACGAGCAGTACTTC	CASSGGDDRPYEQYF
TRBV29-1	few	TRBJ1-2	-	TGCAGCGTTTCGACAGGTCTCAACTATGGCTACACCTTC	CSVSTGLNYGYTF
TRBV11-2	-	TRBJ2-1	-	TGTGCCAGCAGCTCTATCGGCCTAGCGCATAGCTCCTACAATGAGCAGTTCTTC	CASSSIGLAHSSYNEQFF
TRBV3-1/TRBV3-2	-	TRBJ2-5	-	TGTGCCAGCAGCCAATTCGGACACACTACCCAGTACTTC	CASSQFGHTTQYF
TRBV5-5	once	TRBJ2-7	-	TGTGCCAGCAGCTTGTGGCTCAGCTGGGAGCAGTACTTC	CASSLWLSWEQYF
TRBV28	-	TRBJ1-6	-	TGTGCCAGCATGGGGTTGGCAAGGCCCTTCCACTTT	CASMGLARPFHF
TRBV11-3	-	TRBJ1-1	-	TGTGCCAGCAGCTTAATGGGGACCACTGAAGCTTTCTTT	CASSLMGTTEAFF
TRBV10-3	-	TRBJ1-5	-	TGTGCCATCAGTGATAGGGACAGCAATCAGCCCCAGCATTTT	CAISDRDSNQPQHF
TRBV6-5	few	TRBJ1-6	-	TGTGCCAGCAGTCCTCGACTGGGCGGTGGTTCACCCCTCCACTTT	CASSPRLGGGSPLHF
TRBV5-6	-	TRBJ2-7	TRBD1	TGTGCCAGCAGCTGGGGGACAGGGGGCTACGAGCAGTACTTC	CASSWGTGGYEQYF
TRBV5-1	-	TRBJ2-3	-	TGCGCCAGCAGCTTGGGTAGGAATCCTAGCACAGATACGCAGTATTTT	CASSLGRNPSTDTQYF